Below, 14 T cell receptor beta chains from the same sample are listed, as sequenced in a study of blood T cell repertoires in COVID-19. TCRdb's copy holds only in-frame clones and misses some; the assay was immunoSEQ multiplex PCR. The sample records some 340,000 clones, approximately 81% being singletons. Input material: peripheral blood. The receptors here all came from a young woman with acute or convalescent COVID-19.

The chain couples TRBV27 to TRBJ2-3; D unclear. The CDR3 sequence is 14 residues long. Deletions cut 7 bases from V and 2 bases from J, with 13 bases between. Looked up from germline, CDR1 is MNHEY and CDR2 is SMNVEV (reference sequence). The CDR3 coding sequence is TGTGCCAGCACCGTCGACACGCTCACAGATACGCAGTATTTT. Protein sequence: CASTVDTLTDTQYF.

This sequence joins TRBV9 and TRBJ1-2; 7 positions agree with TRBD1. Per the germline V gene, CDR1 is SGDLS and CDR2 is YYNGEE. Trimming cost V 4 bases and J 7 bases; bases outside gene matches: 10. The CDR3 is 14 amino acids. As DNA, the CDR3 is TGTGCCAGCAGCATACAGGGGTTAACTAGTGGCTACACCTTC. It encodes CASSIQGLTSGYTF.

The CDR3 bases are TGTGCCTGGTCGCCGGGTCCAAATTCACCCCTCCACTTT. This gives the protein CAWSPGPNSPLHF. This chain connects TRBV30 to TRBJ1-6; D ambiguous. Per the germline V gene, CDR1 is GTSNPN and CDR2 is SVGIG (reference sequence). The CDR3 covers 13 residues. Trimming took off 5 bases at V and 7 bases at J, with 12 bases between the two ends. Full variable domain (missing parts from reference TRBV30 and TRBJ1-6): SQTIHQWPATLVQPVGSPLSLECTVEGTSNPNLYWYRQAAGRGLQLLFYSVGIGQISSEVPQNLSASRPQDRQFILSSKKLLLSDSGFYLCAWSPGPNSPLHFGNGTRLTVT.

CDR3 DNA: TGTGCCAGCACCGAAGAATGGGGGGGAATCACCTATGGCTACACCTTC. It codes for CASTEEWGGITYGYTF. The V and J genes are TRBV11-2 and TRBJ1-2, with D tentatively TRBD1 (5 bases). Germline V gene sequence: CDR1 SGHAT, CDR2 FQNNGV. Trimming stripped 7 bases from V and 4 bases from J, with 22 bases between. This CDR3 has 16 amino acids.

CDR3 sequence (DNA): TGCGCCAGCAGCCAAGATCGTTTAAGCCTGGAGGGGGCCCAGCAGTACTTC. Translated: CASSQDRLSLEGAQQYF. This chain uses TRBV4-1 with TRBJ2-7; perhaps TRBD1 as D (7 bases). Trimming removed 0 bases at V and 8 bases at J, with 23 bases between. Germline V gives CDR1 MGHRA, CDR2 YSYEKL. The CDR3 covers 17 residues.

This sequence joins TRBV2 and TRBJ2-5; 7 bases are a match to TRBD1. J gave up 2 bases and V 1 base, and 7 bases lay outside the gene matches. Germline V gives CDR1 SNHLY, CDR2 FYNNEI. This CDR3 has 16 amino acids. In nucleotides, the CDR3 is TGTGCCAGCAGTGAAGGCGTTGCAGGGGGACAAGAGACCCAGTACTTC. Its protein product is CASSEGVAGGQETQYF.

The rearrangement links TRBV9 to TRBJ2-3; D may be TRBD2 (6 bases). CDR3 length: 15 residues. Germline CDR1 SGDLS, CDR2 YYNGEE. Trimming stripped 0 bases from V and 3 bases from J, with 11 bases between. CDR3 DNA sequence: TGTGCCAGCAGCGTAGAACTCGGGAGAACAGATACGCAGTATTTT. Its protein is CASSVELGRTDTQYF.

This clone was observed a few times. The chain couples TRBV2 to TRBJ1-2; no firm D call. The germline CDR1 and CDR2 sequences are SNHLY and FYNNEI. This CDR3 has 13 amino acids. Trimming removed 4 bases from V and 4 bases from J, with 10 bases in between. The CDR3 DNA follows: TGTGCCAGCAGTGTGAGTGACACCTATGGCTACACCTTC. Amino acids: CASSVSDTYGYTF.

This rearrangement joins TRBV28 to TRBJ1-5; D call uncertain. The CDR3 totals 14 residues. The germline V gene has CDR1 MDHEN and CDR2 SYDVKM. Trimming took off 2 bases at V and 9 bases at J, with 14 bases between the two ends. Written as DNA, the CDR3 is TGTGCCAGCAGTTTAAGGAGGGTGACGGGGCCCCAGCATTTT. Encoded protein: CASSLRRVTGPQHF.

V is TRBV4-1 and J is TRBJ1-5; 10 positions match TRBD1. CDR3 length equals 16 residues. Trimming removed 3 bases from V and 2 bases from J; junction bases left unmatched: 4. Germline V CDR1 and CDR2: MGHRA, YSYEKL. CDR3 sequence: CASSHSGTGGNQPQHF. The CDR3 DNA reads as TGCGCCAGCAGCCATTCCGGGACAGGGGGCAATCAGCCCCAGCATTTT.

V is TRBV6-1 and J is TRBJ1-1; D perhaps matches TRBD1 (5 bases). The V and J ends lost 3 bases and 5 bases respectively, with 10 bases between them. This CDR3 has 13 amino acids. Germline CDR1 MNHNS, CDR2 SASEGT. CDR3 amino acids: CASSDQGGTEAFF. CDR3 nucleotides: TGTGCCAGCAGTGATCAGGGAGGGACTGAAGCTTTCTTT.

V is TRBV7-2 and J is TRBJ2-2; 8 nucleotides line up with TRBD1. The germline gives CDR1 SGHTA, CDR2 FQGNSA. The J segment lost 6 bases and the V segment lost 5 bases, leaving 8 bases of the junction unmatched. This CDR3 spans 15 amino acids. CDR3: CASSLQGAAAGELFF. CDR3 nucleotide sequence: TGTGCCAGCAGCCTCCAGGGGGCGGCGGCCGGGGAGCTGTTTTTT.

The CDR3 spells CASSPGGPRNEQFF. The CDR3 region has the DNA TGTGCCAGCAGCCCCGGGGGACCTCGCAATGAGCAGTTCTTC. The rearrangement uses TRBV11-3 and TRBJ2-1, with a possible D match to TRBD2 (6 bases). V lost 5 bases and J 6 bases, leaving 14 bases between the germline ends. Germline loops: CDR1 SGHNT, CDR2 YENEEA. The CDR3 runs 14 residues.

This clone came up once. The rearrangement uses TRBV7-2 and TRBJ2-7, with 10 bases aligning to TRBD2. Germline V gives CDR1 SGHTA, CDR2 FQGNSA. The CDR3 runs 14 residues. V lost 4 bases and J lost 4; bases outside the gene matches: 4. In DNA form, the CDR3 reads TGTGCCAGCAGCTCTAAAGCGGGAGGGTACGAGCAGTACTTC. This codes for CASSSKAGGYEQYF.